What follows are 30 T cell receptor beta chains derived from one specimen sequenced in a study of shared clonotypes between healthy human individuals. Libraries were prepared by immunoSEQ multiplex PCR; TCRdb keeps only in-frame clonotypes and omits some of them. Of millions of clones listed, 85% to 95% are singletons. The sample taken for sequencing was naive CD4+ T cells sorted from blood. Subset described: CD45RA+ positively selected. The receptor source for this set is a man aged 18 to 35 in good health.

The V call is TRBV18, the J call TRBJ1-2; 8 bases are shared with TRBD1. Trimming cost V 3 bases and J 4 bases; bases outside gene matches: 7. The CDR3 is made up of 15 amino acids. CDR1 and CDR2 (germline): KGHSH, LQKENI. In nucleotides, the CDR3 is TGTGCCAGCTCACCGACAGGGGAAATAGGCTATGGCTACACCTTC. This gives the protein CASSPTGEIGYGYTF.

Remarks on this clone: Other DNA sequences in this specimen translate into the identical CDR3. The rearrangement joins TRBV30 to TRBJ1-1; 7 bases line up with TRBD1. V lost 0 bases and J lost 2; bases outside the gene matches: 3. This CDR3 contains 14 residues. CDR1 GTSNPN and CDR2 SVGIG come from the germline V gene (reference sequence). CDR3 coding DNA: TGTGCCTGGAGTGTGGGGACAGTAAACACTGAAGCTTTCTTT. Translation: CAWSVGTVNTEAFF.

This chain joins TRBV4-1 and TRBJ1-5; 7 nucleotides agree with TRBD1. Looked up from germline, CDR1 is MGHRA and CDR2 is YSYEKL. There are 15 residues in the CDR3. V dropped 4 bases and J dropped 4; count of bases not matched to a gene: 7. CDR3 residues: CASSRSGTDNQPQHF. CDR3 nucleotide sequence: TGCGCCAGCAGCCGATCCGGGACAGATAATCAGCCCCAGCATTTT.

Note on this clone: Other DNA sequences in the same sample also yield this CDR3. V and J are TRBV4-3 and TRBJ2-5, with D perhaps TRBD1 (6 bases). Deletions cut 0 bases from V and 5 bases from J, with 13 bases between. Looked up from germline, CDR1 is LGHNA and CDR2 is YSLEER. The CDR3 runs 15 residues. The CDR3 region has the DNA TGCGCCAGCAGCCAAGATGGCAGGGGCGGTGAGACCCAGTACTTC. Its translation: CASSQDGRGGETQYF.

The DNA for the CDR3 is TGTGCCAGCAGTGACGGATTAGGTGGCCTGAGTGGAGCAGATACGCAGTATTTT. This translates into CASSDGLGGLSGADTQYF. J is TRBJ2-3 and V is TRBV25-1; D is unclear. Trimming took off 3 bases at V and 4 bases at J, with 23 bases between the two ends. CDR3 length equals 18 residues. Looked up from germline, CDR1 is MGHDK and CDR2 is SYGVNS.

The chain employs TRBV6-5 and TRBJ1-1; D is uncertain. Germline V CDR1 and CDR2: MNHEY, SVGAGI. V lost 4 bases and J lost 5, with 11 bases in between. The CDR3 covers 13 residues. CDR3 DNA: TGTGCCAGCAGTTCTATACTGGGGACTGAAGCTTTCTTT. Translation gives CASSSILGTEAFF.

About this clone: This CDR3 is also generated by other DNA sequences in the sample. This chain connects TRBV7-2 to TRBJ2-7; no clear D gene. The V end was cut by 0 bases, the J end by 1 base, with 4 bases between. The CDR3 is 13 residues long. Germline CDR1 SGHTA, CDR2 FQGNSA. The CDR3 spells CASSLAGSYEQYF. The CDR3 nucleotides read TGTGCCAGCAGCTTAGCCGGGTCCTACGAGCAGTACTTC.

The CDR3 DNA reads as TGTGCCAGCTCACCCGGACCCCAGAACACTGAAGCTTTCTTT. Translated, it gives CASSPGPQNTEAFF. The V and J genes are TRBV18 and TRBJ1-1; D is unresolved. CDR1 is KGHSH, CDR2 LQKENI, per germline. The CDR3 length is 14 residues. Trimming pared 3 bases from V and 1 base from J, leaving 9 bases between.

The gene calls are TRBV19 and TRBJ1-2, with unresolved D. Germline CDR1 LNHDA, CDR2 SQIVND (reference sequence). The CDR3 contains 17 residues. V gave up 1 base and J gave up 4 bases, with 19 bases separating them. The CDR3 DNA reads TGTGCCAGTAGTATAGGGGCCGCAGCTTCAACCGTCTATGGCTACACCTTC. Translated, it gives CASSIGAAASTVYGYTF.

This sequence joins TRBV11-2 and TRBJ2-1; 9 bases match TRBD2. CDR1 and CDR2 from the germline V gene are SGHAT and FQNNGV. V lost 5 bases, J lost 3 bases, and 5 bases stayed unmatched. This CDR3 spans 15 amino acids. CDR3 loop: CASSQTSGNYNEQFF. CDR3 in DNA: TGTGCCAGCAGCCAGACTAGCGGAAACTACAATGAGCAGTTCTTC.

The genes are TRBV2 and TRBJ2-5; D unresolved. Trimming cost V 3 bases and J 3 bases, with 8 bases left between them. The CDR3 loop spans 13 amino acids. Per the germline V gene, CDR1 is SNHLY and CDR2 is FYNNEI. The CDR3 nucleotides read TGTGCCAGCAGTGAGCAGCAGGAAGAGACCCAGTACTTC. Protein sequence: CASSEQQEETQYF.

The J gene is TRBJ1-3, the V gene TRBV15, with 11 bases fitting TRBD1. The CDR3 spans 17 residues. Germline CDR1 is LNHNV and CDR2 is YYDKDF (reference sequence). V lost 5 bases to trimming and J lost 3 bases; unmatched junction nucleotides: 9. The CDR3 is CATSPPGQGVFGNTIYF. DNA of the CDR3: TGTGCCACCAGCCCCCCGGGACAGGGGGTATTTGGAAACACCATATATTTT.

The chain uses TRBV5-1 and TRBJ1-3; D uncertain. Germline V gene data show CDR1 as SGHRS and CDR2 as YFSETQ. The ends were cut back, 0 bases at V and 0 bases at J, with 16 bases in the middle. The CDR3 loop spans 18 amino acids. CDR3 in DNA: TGCGCCAGCAGCTTGGTCAGTCTCGGCAGGAGCTCTGGAAACACCATATATTTT. It encodes CASSLVSLGRSSGNTIYF.

The V gene is TRBV18, the J gene TRBJ2-5; 11 bases map to TRBD1. Trimming cost V 3 bases and J 0 bases; bases outside gene matches: 12. Germline CDR1 and CDR2: KGHSH and LQKENI. The CDR3 totals 19 residues. The CDR3 DNA reads TGTGCCAGCTCACCCGGAGGGCCCGGGACAGGGGGTAACCAAGAGACCCAGTACTTC. Translating it yields CASSPGGPGTGGNQETQYF.

In regard to this clone: The same CDR3 can be traced to other DNA sequences in this sample. The rearrangement joins TRBV9 to TRBJ2-5; 10 positions match TRBD2. Germline loops: CDR1 SGDLS, CDR2 YYNGEE. V was pared by 2 bases and J by 4 bases, with 5 bases of the junction left unmatched. The CDR3 sequence is 15 residues long. The CDR3 region has the DNA TGTGCCAGCAGCGTGAGCGGGGGGGCCCGAGAGACCCAGTACTTC. Translating it yields CASSVSGGARETQYF. Full variable domain (missing parts from reference TRBV9 and TRBJ2-5): DSGVTQTPKHLITATGQRVTLRCSPRSGDLSVYWYQQSLDQGLQFLIQYYNGEERAKGNILERFSAQQFPDLHSELNLSSLELGDSALYFCASSVSGGARETQYFGPGTRLLVL.

Of note for this clone: Other nucleotide sequences from this sample produce the same CDR3. This sequence joins TRBV18 and TRBJ2-2; TRBD2 aligns across 8 bases. Germline CDR1 is KGHSH and CDR2 is LQKENI. This CDR3 comprises 15 residues. V was pared by 3 bases and J by 4 bases, with 4 bases of the junction left unmatched. CDR3 region: CASSPGLASTGELFF. The DNA of the CDR3 is TGTGCCAGCTCACCCGGACTAGCCAGCACCGGGGAGCTGTTTTTT.

Points on this clone: Distinct nucleotide sequences in the sample also encode this CDR3. The chain combines TRBV10-3 with TRBJ1-1; 8 bases line up with TRBD1. With V trimmed by 0 bases and J by 1 base, 1 base remained unmatched. The CDR3 is 15 residues long. Per the germline V gene, CDR1 is ENHRY and CDR2 is SYGVKD. The CDR3 DNA reads TGTGCCATCAGTGAGTCCGACAGGGGGAACACTGAAGCTTTCTTT. Its protein product is CAISESDRGNTEAFF.

This rearrangement joins TRBV28 to TRBJ2-7, with 7 bases identical to TRBD2. Germline assignment: CDR1 MDHEN and CDR2 SYDVKM. Trimming at V came to 5 bases and at J to 0 bases, leaving 7 bases not matched to a gene. This CDR3 contains 15 residues. In nucleotides, the CDR3 is TGTGCCAGCAGTCTCGGACTAGACCCCTCCTACGAGCAGTACTTC. It is translated as CASSLGLDPSYEQYF.

The CDR3 nucleotides read TGTGCCAGCAGCCAAGACGCCGGGGAGCTGTTTTTT. This sequence encodes CASSQDAGELFF. The chain recombines TRBV14 with TRBJ2-2; D ambiguous. Germline V gives CDR1 SGHDN, CDR2 FVKESK. The CDR3 is made up of 12 amino acids. V dropped 0 bases and J dropped 6 bases, with 2 bases sitting between them. Together with reference TRBV14 and TRBJ2-2, the CDR3 gives the full variable domain: EAGVTQFPSHSVIEKGQTVTLRCDPISGHDNLYWYRRVMGKEIKFLLHFVKESKQDESGMPNNRFLAERTGGTYSTLKVQPAELEDSGVYFCASSQDAGELFFGEGSRLTVL.

This sequence joins TRBV18 and TRBJ1-6; 10 nucleotides match TRBD1. This CDR3 has 15 residues. Germline lookup yields CDR1 KGHSH and CDR2 LQKENI. Trimming at V came to 3 bases and at J to 10 bases, leaving 6 bases not matched to a gene. The DNA of the CDR3 is TGTGCCAGCTCACCGAAGGGACAGGGGTGGTCACCCCTCCACTTT. It codes for CASSPKGQGWSPLHF.

A few counts support this clone. The same CDR3 arises from other DNA sequences in this sample as well. The chain couples TRBV6-5 to TRBJ2-1; maybe TRBD2 (6 bases). V was shortened by 6 bases and J by 4 bases, with 10 bases between the two germline ends. The CDR3 contains 13 residues. Germline V lookup: CDR1 MNHEY, CDR2 SVGAGI. The CDR3 sequence: CASRRDSYNEQFF. CDR3 bases: TGTGCCAGCAGGCGGGACTCTTACAATGAGCAGTTCTTC.

CDR3 residues: CASRQGLSQPQHF. The DNA of the CDR3 is TGTGCCAGCAGACAGGGTTTGAGTCAGCCCCAGCATTTT. This rearrangement joins TRBV6-5 to TRBJ1-5; a weak D match, TRBD1 (6 bases). The V end was cut by 6 bases, the J end by 6 bases, with 12 bases between. This CDR3 comprises 13 residues. CDR1 and CDR2 from the germline V gene are MNHEY and SVGAGI.

The J gene is TRBJ2-7, the V gene TRBV28, with D perhaps matching TRBD1 (5 bases). The ends were cut back, 2 bases at V and 3 bases at J, with 8 bases in the middle. This CDR3 region has 13 residues. Germline CDR1 reads MDHEN; CDR2 reads SYDVKM. As DNA, the CDR3 is TGTGCCAGCAGTTTAGACAGCCACTACGAGCAGTACTTC. This translates into CASSLDSHYEQYF.

The chain carries TRBV19 and TRBJ2-7, with D hard to call. CDR1 and CDR2 (germline): LNHDA, SQIVND (reference sequence). The CDR3 totals 13 residues. V was cut by 0 bases and J by 3 bases, with 6 bases left in between. CDR3 sequence: CASSIELFYEQYF. CDR3 nucleotides: TGTGCCAGTAGTATAGAACTGTTCTACGAGCAGTACTTC.

This chain uses TRBV30 with TRBJ2-3; D is uncertain. CDR3 size: 11 residues. Trimming removed 7 bases from V and 6 bases from J, with 11 bases in between. The germline V gene encodes CDR1 GTSNPN and CDR2 SVGIG (reference sequence). CDR3 region: CASTAFDTQYF. Here the CDR3 DNA reads TGTGCCTCCACGGCCTTTGATACGCAGTATTTT.

The V call is TRBV12-5, the J call TRBJ2-1; a possible D gene is TRBD2 (7 bases). The CDR3 sequence is 16 residues long. Germline V gene lookup returns CDR1 LGHNT and CDR2 FRNRAP. Between the trimmed V and J ends, which lost 2 bases and 4 bases, there was a span of 15 bases. The DNA for the CDR3 is TGTGCTAGTGGTTTGAGGAGGGGGGGGCCATACAATGAGCAGTTCTTC. It specifies CASGLRRGGPYNEQFF.

The V call is TRBV19, the J call TRBJ2-1; 10 bases map to TRBD1. J was trimmed by 12 bases and V by 5 bases; bases with no gene match: 19. Germline V CDR1 and CDR2: LNHDA, SQIVND (reference sequence). The CDR3 has 17 residues. As DNA, the CDR3 is TGTGCCAGTAGTTCACGTCCCGGGACAGGGGCCGGGAGTGGGCAGTTCTTC. Amino acid sequence: CASSSRPGTGAGSGQFF.

Of note for this clone: Other DNA sequences in the sample encode the same CDR3. The chain links TRBV28 to TRBJ1-4; no clear D gene. V was pared by 5 bases and J by 6 bases, with 4 bases between. This CDR3 is built from 11 residues. The V gene's germline CDR1 is MDHEN and CDR2 SYDVKM. Here the CDR3 reads CASSLYEKLFF. As DNA, the CDR3 is TGTGCCAGCAGTCTATATGAAAAACTGTTTTTT.

This clone has just one count. The chain combines TRBV6-1 with TRBJ2-7; either TRBD1 or TRBD2 may supply D (6 bases each). V was clipped by 4 bases and J by 0 bases, with 19 bases between them. This CDR3 comprises 17 residues. In germline, CDR1 is MNHNS, CDR2 SASEGT. The CDR3 spells CASSVFDQPGASYEQYF. CDR3 bases: TGTGCCAGCAGTGTGTTTGACCAACCGGGGGCCTCCTACGAGCAGTACTTC.

The chain uses TRBV5-1 and TRBJ2-2; D perhaps matches TRBD1 (6 bases). V lost 7 bases and J 0 bases, leaving 16 bases between the germline ends. The CDR3 has 16 residues. CDR1 is SGHRS, CDR2 YFSETQ, per germline. The CDR3 DNA reads TGCGCCAGCTCTCACGGGGACAATTCGAACACCGGGGAGCTGTTTTTT. Its translation: CASSHGDNSNTGELFF.